This TCR beta chain came from a study of T cells in Graves' hyperthyroidism and ophthalmopathy (dated by TCRdb to between 2017 and 2020). For the wider study: Peripheral blood was collected at initial diagnosis, before any treatment. To identify TCR V-J signatures that set the groups apart, the researchers used a discovery cohort of about a hundred patients, made up of approximately 43 with Graves' ophthalmopathy and some 55 with stable Graves' hyperthyroidism. Following sampling, methimazole starting at 30 mg daily was given to hyperthyroidism patients, and high-dose intravenous methylprednisolone was given to ophthalmopathy patients. The study also compared thyroid tissue and blood T-cell repertoires from about 6 Graves' hyperthyroidism patients. The 85 to 100 discovery patients were randomly split 7:3 into training and test sets. TCR Vbeta CDR3 sequencing of 120 to 150 peripheral blood samples (43 ophthalmopathy, 75 to 80 hyperthyroidism and some 17 progressor patients) is reported in the paper. Prospective prediction of ophthalmopathy was tested in an independent validation cohort of approximately 18 hyperthyroidism patients and 17 patients who later progressed to ophthalmopathy. The research as a whole found: Most expanded thyroid clonotypes (frequency above 0.001) were also found in blood, which suggests that blood repertoires may mirror thyroid immune responses. No statistical method was used to fix the sample size in advance, and group allocation was not hidden from the investigators. A 13 V-J signature model separated ophthalmopathy from stable hyperthyroidism, with approximately 87% sensitivity and roughly 81% specificity in cross-validation and 80%/75% in testing. In validation, progression to ophthalmopathy was predicted by the model with 70.59% sensitivity and around 76% specificity, a median of approximately 6.5 months before onset.

In the ophthalmopathy patients, disease was moderately to severely active, with a Clinical Activity Score of 3 or more, a NOSPECS grade of 4 or more, and a duration of less than 3 months. Patients with uncontrolled infections, other autoimmune diseases, pregnancy or lactation were excluded. Diagnoses relied on clinical symptoms, serum thyroxine and TRAb, thyroid ultrasound and orbital computed tomography. PBMCs were separated from over 9 ml of fresh peripheral blood using Ficoll-Paque density gradient centrifugation. Total RNA was extracted using Trizol reagent, and RNA quality was assessed on an Agilent 2100 Bioanalyzer. The TCR beta CDR3 regions were amplified from RNA transcripts. The TCR CDR3 was subjected to a first round of RT-PCR using the HTBI primer set and the Qiagen OneStep RT-PCR kit. Libraries were constructed in a second round of multiplex PCR, after which size selection and purification were carried out. Paired-end sequencing of the libraries was performed with 100 bp reads on an Illumina HiSeq2000. The source study handled its data this way. SOAPnuke was used to process the raw data, throwing out any read that contained adapters or uncalled bases, had a mean Phred below 15, or lacked an exact constant-primer or identifier match. COPE v1.2.5 was used to merge high-quality paired reads, and clonotypes were defined as unique nucleotide sequences. MiTCR v1.1 was used to align the clonotypes against IMGT TRBV, TRBD and TRBJ reference segments. Only V-J combinations with frequency above 0.0001, covering roughly 99% of repertoires, were analysed. A TCS score was defined as the ratio between F50 (clonal expansion) and ExV (chaos), using BLOSUM62-based TCRdist between CDR3 peptides within each V-J. Welch's t-statistics and random forest reduced around 510 V-J features to roughly 13, which were used in a naive Bayes classifier (R e1071). TCRdb itself trimmed the public reads at Q25 with fastp, ran MiXCR and retained productive beta chains. Identical CDR3 proteins give one entry, which carries the most common genes and DNA. These V and J calls rely on TCRdb rather than the paper's analysis. In this sample the table shows a few hundred thousand distinct CDR3 sequences, 15% of which occur a single time. The top ten clonotypes cover roughly a fifth of the sample.

There are 15 amino acids in the CDR3, from cysteine to phenylalanine inclusive. Only the CDR3 DNA is retained, 45 bases long and in frame from the first base. Trimming leaves V shorter by 4 bases and J shorter by 6 bases, with the junction holding 12 bases beyond the gene matches. From a lookup of the germline V gene, CDR1 and CDR2 are SGHDT and YYEEEE. As for this clonotype: The antigen it recognizes is unknown. The sample holds no much larger clone one base away, and base qualities are not on file.

The rearranged chain carries TRBV5-6 and TRBJ2-7; TRBD1 matches 8 bases in the middle. The receptor comes from a woman aged 55-70 years with Graves' ophthalmopathy. Material for sequencing was blood. CDR3 loop: CASSQDTGGGGEQYF. At the DNA level, the sequence is TGTGCCAGCAGCCAGGATACAGGGGGAGGTGGCGAGCAGTACTTC.